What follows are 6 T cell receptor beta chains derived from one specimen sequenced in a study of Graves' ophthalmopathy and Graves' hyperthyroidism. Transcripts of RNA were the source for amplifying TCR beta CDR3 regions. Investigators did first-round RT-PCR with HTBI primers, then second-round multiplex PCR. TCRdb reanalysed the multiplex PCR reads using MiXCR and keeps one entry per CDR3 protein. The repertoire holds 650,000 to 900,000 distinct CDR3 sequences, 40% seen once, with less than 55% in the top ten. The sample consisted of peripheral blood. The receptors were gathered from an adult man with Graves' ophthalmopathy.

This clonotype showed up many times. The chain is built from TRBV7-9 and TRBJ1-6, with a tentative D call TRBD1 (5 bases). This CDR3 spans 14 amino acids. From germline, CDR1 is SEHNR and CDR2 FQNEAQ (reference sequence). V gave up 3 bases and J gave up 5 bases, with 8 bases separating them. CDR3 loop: CASSLRQNNSPLHF. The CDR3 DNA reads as TGTGCCAGCAGCTTGAGACAGAATAATTCACCCCTCCACTTT.

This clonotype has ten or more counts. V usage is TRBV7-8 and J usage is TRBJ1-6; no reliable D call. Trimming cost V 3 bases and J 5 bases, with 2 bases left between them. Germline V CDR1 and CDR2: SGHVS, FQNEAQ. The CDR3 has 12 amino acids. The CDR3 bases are TGTGCCAGCAGCTTGGATAATTCACCCCTCCACTTT. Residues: CASSLDNSPLHF.

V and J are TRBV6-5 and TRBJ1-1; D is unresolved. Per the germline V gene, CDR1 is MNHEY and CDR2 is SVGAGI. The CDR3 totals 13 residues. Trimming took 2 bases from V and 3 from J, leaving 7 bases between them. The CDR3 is CASSYREHTEAFF. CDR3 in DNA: TGTGCCAGCAGTTACAGGGAGCACACTGAAGCTTTCTTT.

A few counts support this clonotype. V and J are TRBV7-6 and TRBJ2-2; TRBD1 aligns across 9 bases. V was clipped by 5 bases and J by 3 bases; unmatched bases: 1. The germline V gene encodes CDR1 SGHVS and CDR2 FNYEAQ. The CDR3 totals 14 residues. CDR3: CASSRDRDTGELFF. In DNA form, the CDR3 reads TGTGCCAGCAGCCGGGACAGGGACACCGGGGAGCTGTTTTTT.

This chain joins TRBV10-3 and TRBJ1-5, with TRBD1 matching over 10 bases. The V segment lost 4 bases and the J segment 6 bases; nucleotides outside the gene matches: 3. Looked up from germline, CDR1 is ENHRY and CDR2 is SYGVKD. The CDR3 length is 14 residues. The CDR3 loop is CAISGQGASQPQHF. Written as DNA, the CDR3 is TGTGCCATCAGTGGACAGGGGGCAAGTCAGCCCCAGCATTTT.

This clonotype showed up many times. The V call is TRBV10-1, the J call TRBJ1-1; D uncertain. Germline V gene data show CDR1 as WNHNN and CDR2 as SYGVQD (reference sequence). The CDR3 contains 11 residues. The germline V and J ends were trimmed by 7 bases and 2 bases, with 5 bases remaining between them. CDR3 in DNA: TGCGCCAGCAAGGGCAACACTGAAGCTTTCTTT. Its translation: CASKGNTEAFF.